This T cell receptor (beta chain) was observed in a study of blood T cells in healthy people across ages. This clonotype was seen a few times. Its antigen is undetermined. Study-wide findings and caveats: Significant beta diversity loss was already apparent by age roughly 40, declining roughly linearly. Across samples, TCR beta diversity tracked strongly with naive T cell percentage.

Sample-barcoded 5' priming and a J-beta primer mix drove a second PCR of 7 to 11 cycles. TCRdb re-derived calls from the 5' RACE reads in MiXCR, one entry per CDR3 protein. Here the sample spans roughly 800,000 distinct CDR3 sequences, 20% to 25% being singletons. Germline V lookup: CDR1 SGHAT, CDR2 FQNNGV. The CDR3 has 14 amino acids. V lost 5 bases, J lost 6 bases, and 6 bases stayed unmatched. Separately, the same data were catalogued under a study of T cells of mothers and their children.

This receptor was taken from a boy aged 5-17 years in good health. V and J are TRBV11-2 and TRBJ1-4; 7 bases are shared with TRBD1. Sequenced material: blood. The CDR3 DNA is TGTGCCAGCAGCGTGAACAGGGGTTATGAAAAACTGTTTTTT. Its protein product is CASSVNRGYEKLFF.